This entry is about one T cell receptor (beta chain). The method was immunoSEQ multiplex PCR; TCRdb's version includes in-frame clones alone and lacks a portion of them. The table includes hundreds of thousands of clones, more than 80% detected once. The data were obtained in a study of blood T cell repertoires in COVID-19. The sample consisted of peripheral blood. This sequence originates from a woman under 30 with acute or convalescent COVID-19.

CDR3: CASSPIDRGGSYNEQFF. CDR3 nucleotide sequence: TGCGCCAGCAGTCCCATCGACAGGGGGGGTTCCTACAATGAGCAGTTCTTC. The gene calls are TRBV23-1 and TRBJ2-1; TRBD1 aligns across 9 bases. TRBV23-1 is labeled an ORF, and its function is uncertain. The CDR3 runs 17 residues. V gave up 4 bases and J gave up 1 base; unmatched junction bases: 8.